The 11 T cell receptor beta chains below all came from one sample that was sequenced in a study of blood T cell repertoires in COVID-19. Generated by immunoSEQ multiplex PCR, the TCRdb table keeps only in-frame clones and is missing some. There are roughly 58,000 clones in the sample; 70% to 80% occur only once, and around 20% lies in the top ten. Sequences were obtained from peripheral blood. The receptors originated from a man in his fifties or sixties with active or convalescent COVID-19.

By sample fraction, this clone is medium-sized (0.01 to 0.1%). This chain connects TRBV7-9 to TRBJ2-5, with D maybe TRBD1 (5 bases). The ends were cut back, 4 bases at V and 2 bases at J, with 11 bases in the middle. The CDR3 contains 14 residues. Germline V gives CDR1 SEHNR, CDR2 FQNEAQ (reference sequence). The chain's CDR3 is CASSSSREQETQYF. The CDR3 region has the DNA TGTGCCAGCAGCTCCTCCAGGGAACAAGAGACCCAGTACTTC.

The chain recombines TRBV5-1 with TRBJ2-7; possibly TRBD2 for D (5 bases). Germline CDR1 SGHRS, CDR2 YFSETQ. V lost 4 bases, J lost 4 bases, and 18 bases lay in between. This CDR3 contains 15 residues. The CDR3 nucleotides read TGCGCCAGCAGCCCAGCCCCCAGCGGTCAATACGAGCAGTACTTC. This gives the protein CASSPAPSGQYEQYF.

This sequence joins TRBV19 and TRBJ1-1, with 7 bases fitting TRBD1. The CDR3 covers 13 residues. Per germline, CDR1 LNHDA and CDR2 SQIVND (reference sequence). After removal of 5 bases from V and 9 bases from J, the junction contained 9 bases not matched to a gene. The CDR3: CASSGWDSNKAFF. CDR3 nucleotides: TGTGCCAGTAGTGGTTGGGACAGCAACAAAGCTTTCTTT.

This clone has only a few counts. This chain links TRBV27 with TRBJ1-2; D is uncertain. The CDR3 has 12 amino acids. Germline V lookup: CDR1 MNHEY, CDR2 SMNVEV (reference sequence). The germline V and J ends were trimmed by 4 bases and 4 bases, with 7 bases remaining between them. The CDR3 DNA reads TGTGCCAGCAGTTCCGGGTCCTATGGCTACACCTTC. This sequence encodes CASSSGSYGYTF.

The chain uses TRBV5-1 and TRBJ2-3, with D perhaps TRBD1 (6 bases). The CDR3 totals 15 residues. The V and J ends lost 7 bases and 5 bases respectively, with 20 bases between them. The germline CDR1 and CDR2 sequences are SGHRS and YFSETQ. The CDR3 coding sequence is TGCGCCAGCGCTCTAATGACAGGCGGCCGAGATACGCAGTATTTT. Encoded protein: CASALMTGGRDTQYF.

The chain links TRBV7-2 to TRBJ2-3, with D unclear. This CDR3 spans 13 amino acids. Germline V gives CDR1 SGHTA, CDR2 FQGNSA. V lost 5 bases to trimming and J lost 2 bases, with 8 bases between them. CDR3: CASSVTHTDTQYF. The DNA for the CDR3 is TGTGCCAGCAGCGTCACTCACACAGATACGCAGTATTTT.

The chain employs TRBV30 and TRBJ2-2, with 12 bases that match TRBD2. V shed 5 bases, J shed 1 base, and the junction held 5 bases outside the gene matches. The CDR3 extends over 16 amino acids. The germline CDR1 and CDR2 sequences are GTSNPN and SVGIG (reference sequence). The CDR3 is CAWRTSGAGNTGELFF. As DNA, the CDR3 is TGTGCCTGGCGGACTAGCGGGGCTGGGAACACCGGGGAGCTGTTTTTT.

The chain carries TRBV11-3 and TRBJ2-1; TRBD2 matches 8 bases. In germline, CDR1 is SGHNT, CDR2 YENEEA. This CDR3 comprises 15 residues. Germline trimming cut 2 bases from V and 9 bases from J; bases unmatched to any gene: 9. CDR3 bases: TGTGCCAGCAGCTTATACTACGGGGGGGCGACTGAGCAGTTCTTC. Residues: CASSLYYGGATEQFF.

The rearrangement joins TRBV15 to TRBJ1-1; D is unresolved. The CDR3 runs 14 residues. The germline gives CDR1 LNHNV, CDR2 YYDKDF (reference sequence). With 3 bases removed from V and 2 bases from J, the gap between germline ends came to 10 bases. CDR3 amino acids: CATSRGSSNTEAFF. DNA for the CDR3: TGTGCCACCAGCAGGGGCAGCTCAAACACTGAAGCTTTCTTT.

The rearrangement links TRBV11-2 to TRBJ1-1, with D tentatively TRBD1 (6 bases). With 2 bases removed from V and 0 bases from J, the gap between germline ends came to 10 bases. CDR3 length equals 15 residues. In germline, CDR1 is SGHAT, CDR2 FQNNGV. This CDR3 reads CASSLNTGMNTEAFF. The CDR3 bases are TGTGCCAGCAGCTTAAACACAGGGATGAACACTGAAGCTTTCTTT.

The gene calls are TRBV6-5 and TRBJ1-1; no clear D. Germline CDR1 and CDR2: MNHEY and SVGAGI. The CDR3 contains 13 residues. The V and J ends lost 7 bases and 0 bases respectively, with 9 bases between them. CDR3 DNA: TGTGCCAGCACGGGAAGGTTGAACACTGAAGCTTTCTTT. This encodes CASTGRLNTEAFF.